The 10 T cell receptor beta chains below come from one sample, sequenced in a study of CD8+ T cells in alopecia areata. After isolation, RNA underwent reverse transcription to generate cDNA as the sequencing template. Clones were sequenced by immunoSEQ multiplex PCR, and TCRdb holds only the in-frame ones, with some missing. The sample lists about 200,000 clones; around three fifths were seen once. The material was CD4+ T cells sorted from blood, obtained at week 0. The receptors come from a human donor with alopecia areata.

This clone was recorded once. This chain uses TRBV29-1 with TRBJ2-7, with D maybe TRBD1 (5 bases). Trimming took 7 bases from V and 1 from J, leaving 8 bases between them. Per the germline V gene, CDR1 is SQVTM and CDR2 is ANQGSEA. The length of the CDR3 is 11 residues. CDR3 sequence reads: CSAGASYEQYF. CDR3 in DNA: TGCAGCGCTGGGGCTTCCTACGAGCAGTACTTC.

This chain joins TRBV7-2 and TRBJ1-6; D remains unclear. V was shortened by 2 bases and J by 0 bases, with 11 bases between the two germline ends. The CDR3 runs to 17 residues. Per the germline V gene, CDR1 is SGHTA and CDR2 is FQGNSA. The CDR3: CASSLQPKSSYNSPLHF. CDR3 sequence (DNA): TGTGCCAGCAGCTTACAACCAAAGAGCTCCTATAATTCACCCCTCCACTTT.

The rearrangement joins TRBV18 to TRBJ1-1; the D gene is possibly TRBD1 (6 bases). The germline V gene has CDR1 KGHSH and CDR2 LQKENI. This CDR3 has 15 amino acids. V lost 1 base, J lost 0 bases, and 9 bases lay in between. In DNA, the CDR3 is TGTGCCAGCTCACCACTCCGGGGGCTGAACACTGAAGCTTTCTTT. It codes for CASSPLRGLNTEAFF.

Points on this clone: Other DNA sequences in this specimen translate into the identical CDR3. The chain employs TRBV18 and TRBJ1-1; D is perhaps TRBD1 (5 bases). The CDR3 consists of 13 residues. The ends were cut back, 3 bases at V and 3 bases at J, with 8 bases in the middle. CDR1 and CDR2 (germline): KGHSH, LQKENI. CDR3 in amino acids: CASSPAGDTEAFF. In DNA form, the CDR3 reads TGTGCCAGCTCACCGGCGGGGGACACTGAAGCTTTCTTT.

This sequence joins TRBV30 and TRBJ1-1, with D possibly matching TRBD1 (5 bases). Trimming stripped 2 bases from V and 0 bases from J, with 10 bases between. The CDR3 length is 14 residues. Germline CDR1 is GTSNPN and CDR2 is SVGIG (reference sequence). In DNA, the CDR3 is TGTGCCTGGAGTTTTGGGACGGTGAACACTGAAGCTTTCTTT. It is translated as CAWSFGTVNTEAFF.

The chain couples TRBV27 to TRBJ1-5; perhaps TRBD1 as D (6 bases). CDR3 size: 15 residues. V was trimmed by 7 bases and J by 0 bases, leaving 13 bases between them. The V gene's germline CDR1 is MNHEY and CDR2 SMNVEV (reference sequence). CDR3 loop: CASKHRVYSNQPQHF. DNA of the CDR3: TGTGCCAGCAAACACAGGGTTTATAGCAATCAGCCCCAGCATTTT.

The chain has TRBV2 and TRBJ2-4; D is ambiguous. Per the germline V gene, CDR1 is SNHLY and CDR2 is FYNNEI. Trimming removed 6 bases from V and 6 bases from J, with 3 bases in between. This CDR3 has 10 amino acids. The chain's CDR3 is CASRANIQYF. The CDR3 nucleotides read TGTGCCAGCAGGGCAAACATTCAGTACTTC.

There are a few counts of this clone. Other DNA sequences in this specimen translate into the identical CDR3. The DNA for the CDR3 is TGTGCCAGCAGCGTAGAGGTCGATACGCAGTATTTT. Translation: CASSVEVDTQYF. The chain recombines TRBV9 with TRBJ2-3, with D hard to call. Trimming cost V 0 bases and J 6 bases, with 5 bases left between them. Germline lookup yields CDR1 SGDLS and CDR2 YYNGEE. This CDR3 is built from 12 residues.

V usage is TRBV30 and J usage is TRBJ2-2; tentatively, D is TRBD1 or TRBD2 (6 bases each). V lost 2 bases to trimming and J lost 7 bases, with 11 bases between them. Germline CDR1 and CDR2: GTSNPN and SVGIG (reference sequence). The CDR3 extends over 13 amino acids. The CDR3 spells CAWSTGAGGELFF. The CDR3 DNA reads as TGTGCCTGGAGTACGGGGGCGGGCGGGGAGCTGTTTTTT.

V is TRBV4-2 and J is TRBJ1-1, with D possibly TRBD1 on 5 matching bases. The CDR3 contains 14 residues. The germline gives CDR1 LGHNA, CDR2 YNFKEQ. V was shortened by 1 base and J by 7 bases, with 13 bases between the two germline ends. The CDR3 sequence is CASSQAGTVYEAFF. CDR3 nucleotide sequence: TGTGCCAGCAGCCAAGCCGGGACGGTGTATGAAGCTTTCTTT.